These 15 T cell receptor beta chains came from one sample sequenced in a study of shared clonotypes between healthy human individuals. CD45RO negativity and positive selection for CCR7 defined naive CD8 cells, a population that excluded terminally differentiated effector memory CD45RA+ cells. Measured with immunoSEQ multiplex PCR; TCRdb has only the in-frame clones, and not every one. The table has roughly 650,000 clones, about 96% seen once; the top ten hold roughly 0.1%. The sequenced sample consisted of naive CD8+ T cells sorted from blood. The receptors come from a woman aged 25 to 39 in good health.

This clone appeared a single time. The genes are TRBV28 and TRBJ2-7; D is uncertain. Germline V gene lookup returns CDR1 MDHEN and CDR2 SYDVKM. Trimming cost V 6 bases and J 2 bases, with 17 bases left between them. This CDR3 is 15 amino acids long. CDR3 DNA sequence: TGTGCCAGCAGGAGAGAAGGGCCCATCACCTACGAGCAGTACTTC. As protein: CASRREGPITYEQYF.

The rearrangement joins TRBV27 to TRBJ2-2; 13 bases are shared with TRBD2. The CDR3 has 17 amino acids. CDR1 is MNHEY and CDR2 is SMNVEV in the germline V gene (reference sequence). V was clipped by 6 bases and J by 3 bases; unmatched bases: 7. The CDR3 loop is CASSNGLAGAYTGELFF. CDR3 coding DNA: TGTGCCAGCAGCAACGGACTAGCGGGAGCTTACACCGGGGAGCTGTTTTTT.

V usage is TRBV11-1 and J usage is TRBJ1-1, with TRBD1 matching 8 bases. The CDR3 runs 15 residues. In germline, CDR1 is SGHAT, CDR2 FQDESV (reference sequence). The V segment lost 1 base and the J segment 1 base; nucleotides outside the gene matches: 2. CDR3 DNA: TGTGCCAGCAGCTTAGAGACAGGGGCGAACACTGAAGCTTTCTTT. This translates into CASSLETGANTEAFF.

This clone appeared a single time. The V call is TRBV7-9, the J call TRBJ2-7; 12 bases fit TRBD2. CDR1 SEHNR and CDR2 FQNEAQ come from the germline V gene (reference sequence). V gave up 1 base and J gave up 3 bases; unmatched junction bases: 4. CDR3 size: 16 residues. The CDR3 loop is CASSLGGGLAGYEQYF. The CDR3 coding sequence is TGTGCCAGCAGCTTAGGTGGGGGACTAGCGGGCTACGAGCAGTACTTC. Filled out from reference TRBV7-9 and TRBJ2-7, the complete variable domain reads DTGVSQNPRHKITKRGQNVTFRCDPISEHNRLYWYRQTLGQGPEFLTYFQNEAQLEKSRLLSDRFSAERPKGSFSTLEIQRTEQGDSAMYLCASSLGGGLAGYEQYFGPGTRLTVT.

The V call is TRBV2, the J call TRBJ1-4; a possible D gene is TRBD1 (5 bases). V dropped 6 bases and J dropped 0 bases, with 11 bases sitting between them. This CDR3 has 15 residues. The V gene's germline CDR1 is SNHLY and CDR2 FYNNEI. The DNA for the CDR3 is TGTGCCAGCAGCAAGTACAGGACAACTAATGAAAAACTGTTTTTT. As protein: CASSKYRTTNEKLFF.

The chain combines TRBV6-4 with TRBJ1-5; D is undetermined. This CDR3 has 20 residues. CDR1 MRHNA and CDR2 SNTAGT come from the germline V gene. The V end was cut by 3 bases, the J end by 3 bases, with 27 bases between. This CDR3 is CASSDPGTSGPGTDNQPQHF. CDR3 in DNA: TGTGCCAGCAGTGATCCGGGAACTAGTGGCCCCGGAACGGACAATCAGCCCCAGCATTTT.

CDR3 coding DNA: TGTGTCACTAGAGGCCCAAGTCAAGAGACCCAGTACTTC. Encoded protein: CVTRGPSQETQYF. The chain employs TRBV19 and TRBJ2-5; D may be TRBD2 (5 bases). The CDR3 spans 13 residues. Germline V gene lookup returns CDR1 LNHDA and CDR2 SQIVND (reference sequence).

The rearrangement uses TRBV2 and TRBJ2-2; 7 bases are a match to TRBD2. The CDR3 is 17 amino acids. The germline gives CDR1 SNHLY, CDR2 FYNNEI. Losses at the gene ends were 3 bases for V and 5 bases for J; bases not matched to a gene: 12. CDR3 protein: CASSESGEGPGTGELFF. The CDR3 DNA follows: TGTGCCAGCAGTGAGAGTGGGGAGGGCCCTGGGACCGGGGAGCTGTTTTTT.

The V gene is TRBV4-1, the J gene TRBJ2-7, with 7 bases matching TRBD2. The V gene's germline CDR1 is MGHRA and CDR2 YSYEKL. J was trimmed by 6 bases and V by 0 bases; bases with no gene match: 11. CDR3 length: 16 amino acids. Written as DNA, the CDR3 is TGCGCCAGCAGCCAAGATCTTAGCGGGCCTTCTCGCGAGCAGTACTTC. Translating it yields CASSQDLSGPSREQYF.

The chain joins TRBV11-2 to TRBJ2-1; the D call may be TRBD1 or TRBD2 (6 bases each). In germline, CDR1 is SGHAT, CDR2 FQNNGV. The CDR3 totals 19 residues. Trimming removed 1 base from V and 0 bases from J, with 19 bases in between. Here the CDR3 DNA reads TGTGCCAGCAGCTTAGGAGGCTGGGGGGCTAGCAGCTCCTACAATGAGCAGTTCTTC. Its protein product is CASSLGGWGASSSYNEQFF. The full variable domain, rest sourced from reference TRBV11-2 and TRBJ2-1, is EAGVAQSPRYKIIEKRQSVAFWCNPISGHATLYWYQQILGQGPKLLIQFQNNGVVDDSQLPKDRFSAERLKGVDSTLKIQPAKLEDSAVYLCASSLGGWGASSSYNEQFFGPGTRLTVL.

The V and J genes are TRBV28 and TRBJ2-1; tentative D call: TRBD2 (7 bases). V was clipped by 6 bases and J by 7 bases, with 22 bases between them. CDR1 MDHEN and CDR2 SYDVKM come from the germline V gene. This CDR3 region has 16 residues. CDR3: CASSPFGGREYNEQFF. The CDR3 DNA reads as TGTGCCAGCAGCCCCTTTGGGGGGCGGGAGTATAATGAGCAGTTCTTC.

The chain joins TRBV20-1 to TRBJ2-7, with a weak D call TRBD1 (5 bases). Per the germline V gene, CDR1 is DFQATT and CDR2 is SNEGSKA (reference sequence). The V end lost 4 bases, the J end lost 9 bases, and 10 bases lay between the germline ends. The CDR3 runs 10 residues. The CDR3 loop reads CSAKDTAQYF. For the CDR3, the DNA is TGCAGTGCTAAGGACACGGCGCAGTACTTC.

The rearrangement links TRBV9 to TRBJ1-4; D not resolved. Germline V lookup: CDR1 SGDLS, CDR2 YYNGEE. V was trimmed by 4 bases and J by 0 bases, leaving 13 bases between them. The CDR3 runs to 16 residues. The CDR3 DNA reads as TGTGCCAGCAGCTCCACCGGGAGGCCAACTAATGAAAAACTGTTTTTT. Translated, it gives CASSSTGRPTNEKLFF.

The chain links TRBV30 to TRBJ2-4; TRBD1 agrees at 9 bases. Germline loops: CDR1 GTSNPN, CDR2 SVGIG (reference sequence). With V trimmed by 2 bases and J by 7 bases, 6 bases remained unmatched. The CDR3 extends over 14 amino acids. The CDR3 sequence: CAWSTRTGENIQYF. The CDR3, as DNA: TGTGCCTGGAGTACGAGGACAGGGGAGAACATTCAGTACTTC.

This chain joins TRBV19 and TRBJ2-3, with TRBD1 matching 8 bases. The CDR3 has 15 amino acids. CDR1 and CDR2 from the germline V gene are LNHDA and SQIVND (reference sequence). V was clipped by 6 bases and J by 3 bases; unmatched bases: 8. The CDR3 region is CASRLMTGETDTQYF. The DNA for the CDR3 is TGTGCCAGTAGACTAATGACAGGGGAAACAGATACGCAGTATTTT.